The TCR beta chain under discussion was sequenced for a study of T-cell memory formation after mild COVID-19. In TCRdb, the 5' RACE reads were re-called with MiXCR into one record per CDR3 protein. The sample contains about 49,000 distinct CDR3 sequences, approximately 6.6% of which appear only once. This clonotype has ten or more counts. This TCR was recovered from a man between 18 and 29 years old who had mild COVID-19 (a few samples of this study predate the infection). Cell type and time point are not known. The sequenced material came from PBMCs or a T cell subset sorted from them (not recorded which).

DNA for the CDR3: TGTGCCAGCAGTGGGACGTGGGAGACCCAGTACTTC. Translated, it gives CASSGTWETQYF. V gene TRBV12-3 or TRBV12-4 combines with J gene TRBJ2-5; D tentatively reads TRBD1 or TRBD2 (5 bases each). This CDR3 spans 12 amino acids. V lost 5 bases and J 5 bases, leaving 9 bases between the germline ends.